This T cell receptor beta chain was identified during a study of blood T cell repertoires in COVID-19. Trimming removed 5 bases at V and 4 bases at J, with 10 bases between. CDR1 and CDR2 (germline): KGHDR, SFDVKD. The CDR3 loop spans 13 amino acids. Repertoires were generated with immunoSEQ multiplex PCR, while TCRdb's copy carries only in-frame clones and drops some. The data contain more than 250,000 clones, nearly 90% of them seen just once; the ten biggest clones take up approximately 5%. Recovered participants had two consecutive negative NP/OP PCR tests, healthcare professional clearance, or symptom resolution.

The rearrangement links TRBV24-1 to TRBJ1-2; no clear D gene. Sequenced: PBMCs or T cells enriched from blood (not recorded which). The sequence came from a woman younger than 45 who had recovered from COVID-19. The chain's CDR3 is CATSGDNFYGYTF. Here the CDR3 DNA reads TGTGCCACCAGTGGCGACAATTTCTATGGCTACACCTTC.